This TCR beta chain was found in a study of OX40 agonist ivuxolimab in advanced cancers. In the study overall: Allowance was made for prior anti-PD-1, anti-PD-L1 or anti-CTLA-4 therapy, and roughly 40% had some. Study-wide results and caveats: With doses of 0.1 to 3.0 mg/kg, CD4+ and CD8+ blood T cells had undergone clonal expansion by week 6. The study did not work out the antigen specificity of the expanded peripheral T cells.

Assay: immunoSEQ multiplex PCR; the TCRdb copy retains only in-frame clones and omits some. The sample includes 39,000 or so clones, around nine tenths of them seen just once. A note on this clone: What it recognizes is unknown.

Researchers took blood at baseline, on cycle 4 day 1, and on cycle 7 day 1. This CDR3 is 14 amino acids long. Germline V CDR1 and CDR2: ENHRY, SYGVKD. V dropped 6 bases and J dropped 6; count of bases not matched to a gene: 9. The chain uses TRBV10-3 and TRBJ1-2; 8 nucleotides align to TRBD1. This clonotype was sampled from an adult with an advanced solid tumor such as melanoma, head and neck, liver or kidney cancer. The specimen comprised CD4+ or CD8+ T cells sorted from blood, sampled in a trial of the OX40 agonist ivuxolimab. Written as DNA, the CDR3 is TGTGCCATCAGGGAGACAGGGGAATTTAATGGCTACACCTTC. It codes for CAIRETGEFNGYTF.